The 24 T cell receptor beta chains listed next were all sequenced from one sample in a study of graft-versus-host responses after intestinal transplantation. These TCRs' antigens remain unknown. The table came from immunoSEQ multiplex PCR; TCRdb's copy has only in-frame clones and leaves some out. Counted here are around 100,000 clones, over 75% occurring once; the ten biggest clones make up approximately 0.97%. This specimen consisted of unstimulated CD4+ T cells sorted from spleen or lymph node cells, obtained before intestinal transplant. Receptors were obtained from a human donor who received an intestinal transplant.

This sequence joins TRBV4-1 and TRBJ2-2; the D gene is possibly TRBD1 (6 bases). The CDR3 spans 16 residues. Germline CDR1 and CDR2: MGHRA and YSYEKL. V was clipped by 1 base and J by 6 bases, with 15 bases between them. The CDR3 sequence: CASSQGRGGRAGELFF. CDR3 DNA: TGCGCCAGCAGCCAAGGGAGAGGGGGACGGGCCGGGGAGCTGTTTTTT.

The V gene is TRBV9, the J gene TRBJ2-3, with 10 bases matching TRBD1. The V segment lost 2 bases and the J segment 3 bases; nucleotides outside the gene matches: 12. CDR1 SGDLS and CDR2 YYNGEE come from the germline V gene. This CDR3 region has 18 residues. CDR3 loop: CASSVTLDRDRGTDTQYF. The CDR3 DNA reads as TGTGCCAGCAGCGTGACCCTAGACCGGGACAGGGGTACAGATACGCAGTATTTT.

This clone was counted once. This chain uses TRBV11-2 with TRBJ2-1; D is perhaps TRBD2 (6 bases). Trimming shortened V by 5 bases and J by 3 bases, and 11 bases separated the two germline ends. The germline CDR1 and CDR2 sequences are SGHAT and FQNNGV. The CDR3 has 14 residues. The CDR3 region is CASSGAGHYNEQFF. CDR3 DNA sequence: TGTGCCAGCAGCGGAGCGGGCCACTACAATGAGCAGTTCTTC.

J is TRBJ2-1 and V is TRBV7-6; D unclear. Germline V gene data show CDR1 as SGHVS and CDR2 as FNYEAQ. This CDR3 has 11 residues. The ends were cut back, 7 bases at V and 5 bases at J, with 6 bases in the middle. In nucleotides, the CDR3 is TGTGCCAGCAACCGAAACAATGAGCAGTTCTTC. Translating it yields CASNRNNEQFF. Supplemented by reference TRBV7-6 and TRBJ2-1, the full variable domain reads GAGVSQSPRYKVTKRGQDVALRCDPISGHVSLYWYRQALGQGPEFLTYFNYEAQQDKSGLPNDRFSAERPEGSISTLTIQRTEQRDSAMYRCASNRNNEQFFGPGTRLTVL.

V gene TRBV4-2 combines with J gene TRBJ2-7, with D hard to call. The CDR3 is 13 amino acids. V lost 0 bases to trimming and J lost 3 bases, with 6 bases between them. Per germline, CDR1 LGHNA and CDR2 YNFKEQ. This chain's CDR3 is CASSQDPVYEQYF. For the CDR3, the DNA is TGTGCCAGCAGCCAAGACCCAGTCTACGAGCAGTACTTC.

The rearrangement uses TRBV4-2 and TRBJ2-5, with D possibly called TRBD1 or TRBD2 (6 bases each). V lost 0 bases to trimming and J lost 5 bases, with 13 bases between them. The length of the CDR3 is 15 residues. In germline, CDR1 is LGHNA, CDR2 YNFKEQ. The CDR3 DNA reads TGTGCCAGCAGCCAAGAAACTACAGGGAGGGAGACCCAGTACTTC. Its translation: CASSQETTGRETQYF.

The chain uses TRBV6-1 and TRBJ2-3; D unresolved. CDR3 length: 15 amino acids. V lost 7 bases, J lost 2 bases, and 16 bases lay in between. In germline, CDR1 is MNHNS, CDR2 SASEGT. The CDR3 loop reads CASKSRSADTDTQYF. CDR3 coding DNA: TGTGCCAGCAAGAGTAGGAGCGCCGACACAGATACGCAGTATTTT.

V gene TRBV28 combines with J gene TRBJ2-7, with 13 bases that match TRBD2. V lost 5 bases, J lost 4 bases, and 5 bases stayed unmatched. Per germline, CDR1 MDHEN and CDR2 SYDVKM. This CDR3 is 15 amino acids long. The CDR3 loop reads CASSPTGLAGYEQYF. The CDR3 nucleotides are TGTGCCAGCAGTCCGACGGGACTAGCGGGATACGAGCAGTACTTC.

CDR3 loop: CASSEGQPTDTQYF. The CDR3 nucleotides are TGCGCCAGCAGCGAGGGACAACCCACAGATACGCAGTATTTT. The chain is built from TRBV5-1 and TRBJ2-3, with D maybe TRBD1 (6 bases). The germline V and J ends were trimmed by 4 bases and 2 bases, with 11 bases remaining between them. The germline gives CDR1 SGHRS, CDR2 YFSETQ. This CDR3 comprises 14 residues.

About this clone: The identical CDR3 is also encoded by other nucleotide sequences in the sample. The V call is TRBV5-1, the J call TRBJ2-3; D not resolved. V lost 5 bases and J lost 4, with 8 bases in between. CDR3 length: 12 amino acids. Looked up from germline, CDR1 is SGHRS and CDR2 is YFSETQ. The CDR3, as DNA: TGCGCCAGCAGGGAAGGCCCAGATACGCAGTATTTT. Translation gives CASREGPDTQYF. Variable domain in full (rest from reference TRBV5-1 and TRBJ2-3): KAGVTQTPRYLIKTRGQQVTLSCSPISGHRSVSWYQQTPGQGLQFLFEYFSETQRNKGNFPGRFSGRQFSNSRSEMNVSTLELGDSALYLCASREGPDTQYFGPGTRLTVL.

This clone was found once. J is TRBJ2-1 and V is TRBV7-3; D gene uncertain. Germline V gene data show CDR1 as SGHTA and CDR2 as FQGTGA. The CDR3 has 13 amino acids. The V end lost 1 base, the J end lost 8 bases, and 9 bases lay between the germline ends. CDR3 sequence (DNA): TGTGCCAGCAGCTTAATTATTGGCGATGAGCAGTTCTTC. This gives the protein CASSLIIGDEQFF.

This sequence joins TRBV5-1 and TRBJ2-2, with 11 bases lining up with TRBD1. The V segment lost 4 bases and the J segment 5 bases; nucleotides outside the gene matches: 13. CDR1 and CDR2 from the germline V gene are SGHRS and YFSETQ. This CDR3 region has 18 residues. CDR3 protein: CASSPLPLGQGATGELFF. The CDR3 nucleotides are TGCGCCAGCAGCCCCCTACCCCTAGGACAGGGGGCTACCGGGGAGCTGTTTTTT.

The V gene is TRBV7-9, the J gene TRBJ1-3, with D unclear. Germline loops: CDR1 SEHNR, CDR2 FQNEAQ (reference sequence). V shed 3 bases and J shed 1 base, with 7 bases lying between them. The CDR3 length is 14 residues. CDR3 protein: CASSFSGSGNTIYF. The CDR3 DNA reads as TGTGCCAGCAGCTTCTCCGGGTCTGGAAACACCATATATTTT. The whole variable domain, filled in from reference TRBV7-9 and TRBJ1-3, reads DTGVSQNPRHKITKRGQNVTFRCDPISEHNRLYWYRQTLGQGPEFLTYFQNEAQLEKSRLLSDRFSAERPKGSFSTLEIQRTEQGDSAMYLCASSFSGSGNTIYFGEGSWLTVV.

The chain uses TRBV2 and TRBJ2-4, with TRBD2 identical over 9 bases. The CDR3 has 16 amino acids. V trimming: 5 bases; J trimming: 5 bases; junction bases outside the gene matches: 10. CDR1 and CDR2 (germline): SNHLY, FYNNEI. CDR3 sequence reads: CASSSGGGARENIQYF. CDR3 bases: TGTGCCAGCAGTAGTGGCGGGGGGGCCAGAGAAAACATTCAGTACTTC. Full variable domain (remainder filled in from reference TRBV2 and TRBJ2-4): EPEVTQTPSHQVTQMGQEVILRCVPISNHLYFYWYRQILGQKVEFLVSFYNNEISEKSEIFDDQFSVERPDGSNFTLKIRSTKLEDSAMYFCASSSGGGARENIQYFGAGTRLSVL.

This chain links TRBV5-6 with TRBJ2-7, with TRBD2 as a possible D gene (5 bases). Germline loops: CDR1 SGHDT, CDR2 YYEEEE. The germline V and J ends were trimmed by 3 bases and 1 base, with 8 bases remaining between them. The length of the CDR3 is 13 residues. DNA of the CDR3: TGTGCCAGCAGCTCCGGGAATTCCTACGAGCAGTACTTC. Its protein product is CASSSGNSYEQYF.

The chain recombines TRBV29-1 with TRBJ2-3; 9 bases agree with TRBD1. Germline-derived CDR1 and CDR2 are SQVTM and ANQGSEA. V was clipped by 7 bases and J by 6 bases; unmatched bases: 5. The CDR3 spans 12 residues. In nucleotides, the CDR3 is TGCAGCGCTTTGACAGGGGGGGATACGCAGTATTTT. As protein: CSALTGGDTQYF.

V usage is TRBV11-2 and J usage is TRBJ2-5; D possibly corresponds to TRBD2 (6 bases). This CDR3 is built from 14 residues. The ends were cut back, 1 base at V and 3 bases at J, with 9 bases in the middle. CDR1 is SGHAT, CDR2 FQNNGV, per germline. The CDR3 region is CASSLARGKETQYF. CDR3 DNA: TGTGCCAGCAGCTTAGCCCGGGGGAAAGAGACCCAGTACTTC.

Points on this clone: Other DNA sequences in the same sample also yield this CDR3. The genes are TRBV10-3 and TRBJ2-5, with 7 bases identical to TRBD1. Trimming took 2 bases from V and 3 from J; bases not matched to a gene: 0. In germline, CDR1 is ENHRY, CDR2 SYGVKD. This CDR3 spans 13 amino acids. The CDR3 protein is CAISETGEETQYF. CDR3 nucleotides: TGTGCCATCAGTGAGACAGGGGAAGAGACCCAGTACTTC.

The chain uses TRBV6-5 and TRBJ2-4; tentatively, D is TRBD2 (6 bases). Germline V gene sequence: CDR1 MNHEY, CDR2 SVGAGI. V gave up 3 bases and J gave up 0 bases, with 9 bases separating them. The CDR3 runs to 15 residues. In DNA form, the CDR3 reads TGTGCCAGCAGTTATTTGCGGGGAGCCAAAAACATTCAGTACTTC. As protein: CASSYLRGAKNIQYF.

The chain links TRBV12-1 to TRBJ1-2; the table's D call, TRBD1, was not checked against the DNA. TRBV12-1 is labeled a pseudogene. The CDR3 sequence is 15 residues long. The CDR3 reads CASSSGQQLNYGYTF. The DNA of the CDR3 is TGTGCCAGCAGCTCGGGACAGCAACTTAACTATGGCTACACCTTC.

This chain joins TRBV6-5 and TRBJ2-2, with TRBD2 identical over 11 bases. The CDR3 is made up of 15 amino acids. The germline V gene has CDR1 MNHEY and CDR2 SVGAGI. With 7 bases clipped from V and 9 bases from J, the junction kept 10 bases outside the gene matches. The CDR3 nucleotides read TGTGCCAGCACGGTGACTAGCGGGAACTCAAGGGAGCTGTTTTTT. Protein sequence: CASTVTSGNSRELFF.

A single count supports this clone. The chain uses TRBV5-4 and TRBJ2-5; D is unclear. The V gene's germline CDR1 is SGHNT and CDR2 YYREEE (reference sequence). Trimming stripped 0 bases from V and 5 bases from J, with 11 bases between. This CDR3 has 14 residues. DNA of the CDR3: TGTGCCAGCAGCTTGGCTTACCAGTCTGAGACCCAGTACTTC. It codes for CASSLAYQSETQYF.

The chain links TRBV19 to TRBJ1-5; tentatively, D is TRBD1 (5 bases). CDR3 length equals 18 residues. The germline V and J ends were trimmed by 4 bases and 6 bases, with 25 bases remaining between them. From germline, CDR1 is LNHDA and CDR2 SQIVND (reference sequence). For the CDR3, the DNA is TGTGCCAGTAGTAGACGTGGACACCCTAAGGAGGTTATTCAGCCCCAGCATTTT. Its translation is CASSRRGHPKEVIQPQHF.

This clone was seen more than once but under ten times. The rearrangement uses TRBV5-1 and TRBJ1-4; TRBD1 matches at 8 bases. Unmatched junction bases numbered 4, after V lost 4 bases and J lost 8 bases. Per germline, CDR1 SGHRS and CDR2 YFSETQ. This CDR3 is built from 13 residues. The CDR3 nucleotides are TGCGCCAGCAGCCCCGGGACAGGAGAAAAACTGTTTTTT. Protein sequence: CASSPGTGEKLFF.